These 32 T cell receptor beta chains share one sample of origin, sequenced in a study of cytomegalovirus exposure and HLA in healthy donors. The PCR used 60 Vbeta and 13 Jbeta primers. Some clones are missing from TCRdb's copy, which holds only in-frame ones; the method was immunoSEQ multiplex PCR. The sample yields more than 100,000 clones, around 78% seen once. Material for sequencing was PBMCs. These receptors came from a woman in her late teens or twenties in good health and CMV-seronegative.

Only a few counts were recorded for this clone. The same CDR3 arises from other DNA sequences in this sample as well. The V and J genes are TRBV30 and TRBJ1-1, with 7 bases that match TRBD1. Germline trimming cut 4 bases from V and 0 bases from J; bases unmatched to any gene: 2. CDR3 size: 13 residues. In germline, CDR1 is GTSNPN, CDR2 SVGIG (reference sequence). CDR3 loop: CAWNRGMNTEAFF. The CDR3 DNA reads TGTGCCTGGAACAGGGGAATGAACACTGAAGCTTTCTTT.

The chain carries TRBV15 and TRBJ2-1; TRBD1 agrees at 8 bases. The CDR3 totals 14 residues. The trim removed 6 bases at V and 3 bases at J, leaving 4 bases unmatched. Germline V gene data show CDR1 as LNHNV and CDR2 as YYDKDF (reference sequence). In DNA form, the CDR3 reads TGTGCCACCAGAGCCGGGACAGGCTACAATGAGCAGTTCTTC. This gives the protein CATRAGTGYNEQFF. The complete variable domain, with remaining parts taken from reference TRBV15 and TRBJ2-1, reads DAMVIQNPRYQVTQFGKPVTLSCSQTLNHNVMYWYQQKSSQAPKLLFHYYDKDFNNEADTPDNFQSRRPNTSFCFLDIRSPGLGDTAMYLCATRAGTGYNEQFFGPGTRLTVL.

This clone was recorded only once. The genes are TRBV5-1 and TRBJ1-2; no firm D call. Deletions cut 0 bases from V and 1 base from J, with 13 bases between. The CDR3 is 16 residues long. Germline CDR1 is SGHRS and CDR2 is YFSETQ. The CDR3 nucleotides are TGCGCCAGCAGCTTGGCCGCCGGCGGAGGTAACTATGGCTACACCTTC. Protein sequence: CASSLAAGGGNYGYTF.

CDR3 region: CASMFEGQNIQYF. The CDR3 DNA reads as TGTGCCAGCATGTTTGAGGGCCAAAACATTCAGTACTTC. The chain links TRBV2 to TRBJ2-4; perhaps TRBD2 as D (5 bases). The CDR3 has 13 residues. Germline-derived CDR1 and CDR2 are SNHLY and FYNNEI. The germline V and J ends were trimmed by 7 bases and 5 bases, with 12 bases remaining between them.

The CDR3 loop reads CASSSSGQSPLHF. The CDR3 DNA reads TGTGCCAGCAGCTCCTCAGGGCAATCACCCCTCCACTTT. The rearrangement links TRBV5-6 to TRBJ1-6; D is perhaps TRBD1 (5 bases). Germline values: CDR1 SGHDT, CDR2 YYEEEE. The CDR3 runs to 13 residues. Trimming cost V 3 bases and J 10 bases, with 11 bases left between them. Full variable domain (remainder filled in from reference TRBV5-6 and TRBJ1-6): DAGVTQSPTHLIKTRGQQVTLRCSPKSGHDTVSWYQQALGQGPQFIFQYYEEEERQRGNFPDRFSGHQFPNYSSELNVNALLLGDSALYLCASSSSGQSPLHFGNGTRLTVT.

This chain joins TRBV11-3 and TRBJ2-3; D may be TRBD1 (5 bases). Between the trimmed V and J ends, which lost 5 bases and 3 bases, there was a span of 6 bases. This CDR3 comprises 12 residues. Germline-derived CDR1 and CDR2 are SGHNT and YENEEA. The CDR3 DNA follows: TGTGCCAGCAGCAAGGGGACAGATACGCAGTATTTT. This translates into CASSKGTDTQYF.

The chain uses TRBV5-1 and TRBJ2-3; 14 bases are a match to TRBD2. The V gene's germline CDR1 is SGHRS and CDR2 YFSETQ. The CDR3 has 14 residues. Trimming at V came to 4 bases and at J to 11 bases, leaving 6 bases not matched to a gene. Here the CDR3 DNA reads TGCGCCAGCAGCCCGGGACTAGCGGGAGAAATGCAGTATTTT. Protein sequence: CASSPGLAGEMQYF.

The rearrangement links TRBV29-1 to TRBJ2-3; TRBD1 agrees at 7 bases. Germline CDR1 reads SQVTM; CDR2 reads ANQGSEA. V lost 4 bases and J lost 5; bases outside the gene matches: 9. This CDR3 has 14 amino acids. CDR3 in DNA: TGCAGCGTTGCCCTAGGGGGCCCGGGAGATACGCAGTATTTT. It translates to CSVALGGPGDTQYF.

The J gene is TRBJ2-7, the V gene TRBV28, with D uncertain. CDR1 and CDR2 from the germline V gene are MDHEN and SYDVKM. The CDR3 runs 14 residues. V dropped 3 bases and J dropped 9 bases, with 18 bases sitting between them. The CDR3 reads CASSFGYLPGGQYF. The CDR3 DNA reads TGTGCCAGCAGTTTTGGTTACCTCCCGGGTGGGCAGTACTTC.

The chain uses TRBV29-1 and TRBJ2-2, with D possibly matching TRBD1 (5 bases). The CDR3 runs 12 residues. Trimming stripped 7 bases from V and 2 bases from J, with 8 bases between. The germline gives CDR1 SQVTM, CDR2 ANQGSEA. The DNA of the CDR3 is TGCAGCGCGCAGGGAAACACCGGGGAGCTGTTTTTT. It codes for CSAQGNTGELFF.

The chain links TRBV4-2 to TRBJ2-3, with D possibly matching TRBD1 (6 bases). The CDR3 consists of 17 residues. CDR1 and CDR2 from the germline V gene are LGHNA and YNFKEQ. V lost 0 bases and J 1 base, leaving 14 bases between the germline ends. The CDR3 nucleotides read TGTGCCAGCAGCCAAGATGGGGGCTATGCCCGCACAGATACGCAGTATTTT. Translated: CASSQDGGYARTDTQYF.

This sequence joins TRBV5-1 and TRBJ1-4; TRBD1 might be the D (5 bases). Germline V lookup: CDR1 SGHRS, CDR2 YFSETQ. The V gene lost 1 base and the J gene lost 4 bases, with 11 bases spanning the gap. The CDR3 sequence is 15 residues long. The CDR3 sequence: CASSLLPGINEKLFF. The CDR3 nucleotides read TGCGCCAGCAGCTTGTTACCAGGGATTAATGAAAAACTGTTTTTT.

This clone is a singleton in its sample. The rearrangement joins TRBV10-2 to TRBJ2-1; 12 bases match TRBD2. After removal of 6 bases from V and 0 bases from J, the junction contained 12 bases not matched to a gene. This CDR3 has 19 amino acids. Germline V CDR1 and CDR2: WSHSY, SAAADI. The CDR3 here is CASRILAGGLESSYNEQFF. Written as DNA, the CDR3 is TGCGCCAGCAGGATACTAGCGGGAGGCCTCGAGAGCTCCTACAATGAGCAGTTCTTC.

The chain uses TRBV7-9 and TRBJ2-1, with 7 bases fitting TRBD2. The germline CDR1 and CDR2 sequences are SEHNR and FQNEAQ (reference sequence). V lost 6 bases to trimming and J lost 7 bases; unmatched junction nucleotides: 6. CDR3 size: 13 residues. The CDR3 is CASSPWEGNEQFF. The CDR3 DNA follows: TGTGCCAGCAGTCCCTGGGAGGGGAATGAGCAGTTCTTC.

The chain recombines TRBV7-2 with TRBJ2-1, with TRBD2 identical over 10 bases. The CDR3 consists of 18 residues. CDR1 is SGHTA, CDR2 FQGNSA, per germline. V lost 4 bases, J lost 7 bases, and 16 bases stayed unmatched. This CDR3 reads CASSWWASGSLGVNEQFF. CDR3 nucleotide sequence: TGTGCCAGCAGCTGGTGGGCTAGCGGGAGCCTGGGGGTAAATGAGCAGTTCTTC.

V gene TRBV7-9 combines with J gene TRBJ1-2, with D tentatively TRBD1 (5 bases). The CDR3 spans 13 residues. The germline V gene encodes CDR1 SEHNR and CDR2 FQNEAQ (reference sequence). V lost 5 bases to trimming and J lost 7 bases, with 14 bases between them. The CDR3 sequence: CASSPPGFPGYTF. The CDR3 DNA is TGTGCCAGCAGCCCCCCAGGGTTCCCTGGCTACACCTTC.

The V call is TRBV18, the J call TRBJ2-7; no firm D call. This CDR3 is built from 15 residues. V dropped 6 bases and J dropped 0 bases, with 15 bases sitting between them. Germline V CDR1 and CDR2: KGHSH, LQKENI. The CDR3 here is CASSQALESSYEQYF. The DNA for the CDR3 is TGTGCCAGCTCCCAAGCACTGGAGTCCTCCTACGAGCAGTACTTC.

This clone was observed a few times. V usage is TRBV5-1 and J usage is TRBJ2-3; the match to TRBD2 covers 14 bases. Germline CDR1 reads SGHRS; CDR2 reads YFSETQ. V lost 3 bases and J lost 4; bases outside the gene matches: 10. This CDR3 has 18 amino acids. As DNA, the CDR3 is TGCGCCAGCAGCTGGGGACTAGCGGGAGCCAGAAGGCCAGATACGCAGTATTTT. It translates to CASSWGLAGARRPDTQYF.

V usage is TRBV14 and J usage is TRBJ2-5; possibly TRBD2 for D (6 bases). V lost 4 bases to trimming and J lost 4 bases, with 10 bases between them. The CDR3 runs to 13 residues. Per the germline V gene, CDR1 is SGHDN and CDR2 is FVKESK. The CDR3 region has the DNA TGTGCCAGCAGCCTCCTCGGGGGAGAGACCCAGTACTTC. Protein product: CASSLLGGETQYF.

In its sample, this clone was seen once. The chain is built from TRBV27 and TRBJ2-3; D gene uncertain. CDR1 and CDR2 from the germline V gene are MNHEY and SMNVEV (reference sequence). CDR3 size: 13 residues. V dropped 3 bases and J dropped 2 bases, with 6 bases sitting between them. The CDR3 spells CASSLTYTDTQYF. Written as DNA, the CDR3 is TGTGCCAGCAGTTTGACTTACACAGATACGCAGTATTTT.

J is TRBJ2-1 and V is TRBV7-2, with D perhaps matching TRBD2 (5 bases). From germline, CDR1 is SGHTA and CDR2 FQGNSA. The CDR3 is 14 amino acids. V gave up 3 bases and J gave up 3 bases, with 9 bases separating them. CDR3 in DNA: TGTGCCAGCAGCTTCAGAGCGGTCTACAATGAGCAGTTCTTC. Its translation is CASSFRAVYNEQFF.

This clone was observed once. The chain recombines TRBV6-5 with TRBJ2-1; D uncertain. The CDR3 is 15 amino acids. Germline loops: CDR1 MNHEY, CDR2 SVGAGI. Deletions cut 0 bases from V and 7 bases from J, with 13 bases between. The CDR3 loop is CASSYSFRSSNEQFF. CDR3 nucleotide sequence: TGTGCCAGCAGTTACTCGTTCCGTAGTAGTAATGAGCAGTTCTTC.

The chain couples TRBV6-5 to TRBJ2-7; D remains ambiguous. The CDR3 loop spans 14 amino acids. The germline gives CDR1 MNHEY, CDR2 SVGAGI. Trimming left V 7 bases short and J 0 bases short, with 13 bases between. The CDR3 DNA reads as TGTGCCAGCACCTCCCTCTTCGGCTCCTACGAGCAGTACTTC. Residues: CASTSLFGSYEQYF.

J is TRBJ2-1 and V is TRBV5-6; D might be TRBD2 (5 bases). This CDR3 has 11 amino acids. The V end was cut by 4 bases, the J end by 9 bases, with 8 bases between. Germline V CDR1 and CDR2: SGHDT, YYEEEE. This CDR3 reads CASSLGSEQFF. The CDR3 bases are TGTGCCAGCAGCCTTGGGAGTGAGCAGTTCTTC.

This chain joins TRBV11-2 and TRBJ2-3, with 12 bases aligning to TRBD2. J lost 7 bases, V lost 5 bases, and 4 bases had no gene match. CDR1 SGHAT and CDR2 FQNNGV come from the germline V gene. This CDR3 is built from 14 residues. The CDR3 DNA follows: TGTGCCAGCAGCCCCGGGACTAGCGGGTATACGCAGTATTTT. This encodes CASSPGTSGYTQYF.

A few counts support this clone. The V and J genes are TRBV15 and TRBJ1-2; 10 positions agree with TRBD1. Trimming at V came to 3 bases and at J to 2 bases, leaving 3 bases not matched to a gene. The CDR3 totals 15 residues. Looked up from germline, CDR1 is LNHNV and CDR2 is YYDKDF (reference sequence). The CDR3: CATSRGTGANYGYTF. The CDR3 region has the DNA TGTGCCACCAGCAGGGGGACAGGGGCAAACTATGGCTACACCTTC.

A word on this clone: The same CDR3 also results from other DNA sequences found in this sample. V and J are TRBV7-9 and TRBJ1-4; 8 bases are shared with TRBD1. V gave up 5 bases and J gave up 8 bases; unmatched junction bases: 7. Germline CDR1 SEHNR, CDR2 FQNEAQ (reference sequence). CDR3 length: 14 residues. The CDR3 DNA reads TGTGCCAGCAGCCTCGGGACAGGCGGCGAAAAACTGTTTTTT. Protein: CASSLGTGGEKLFF.

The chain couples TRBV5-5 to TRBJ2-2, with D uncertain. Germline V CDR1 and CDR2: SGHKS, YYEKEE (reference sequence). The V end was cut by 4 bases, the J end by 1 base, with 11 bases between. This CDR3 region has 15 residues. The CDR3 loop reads CASSLRRGNTGELFF. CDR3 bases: TGTGCCAGCAGCCTGAGGAGAGGGAACACCGGGGAGCTGTTTTTT. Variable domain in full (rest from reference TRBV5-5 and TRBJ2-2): DAGVTQSPTHLIKTRGQQVTLRCSPISGHKSVSWYQQVLGQGPQFIFQYYEKEERGRGNFPDRFSARQFPNYSSELNVNALLLGDSALYLCASSLRRGNTGELFFGEGSRLTVL.

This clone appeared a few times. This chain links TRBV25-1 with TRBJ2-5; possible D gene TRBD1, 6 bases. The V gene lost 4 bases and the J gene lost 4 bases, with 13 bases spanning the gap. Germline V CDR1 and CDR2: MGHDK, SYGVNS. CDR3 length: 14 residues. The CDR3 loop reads CASSAAGALETQYF. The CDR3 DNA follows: TGTGCCAGCAGTGCCGCAGGGGCCCTAGAGACCCAGTACTTC.

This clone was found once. This CDR3 is CASSSRGQSWEFF. CDR3 in DNA: TGTGCCAGCAGCTCTAGGGGACAGAGTTGGGAGTTCTTC. The chain recombines TRBV7-9 with TRBJ2-1; 7 bases are a match to TRBD1. V gave up 4 bases and J gave up 14 bases; unmatched junction bases: 11. The CDR3 totals 13 residues. CDR1 and CDR2 (germline): SEHNR, FQNEAQ (reference sequence).

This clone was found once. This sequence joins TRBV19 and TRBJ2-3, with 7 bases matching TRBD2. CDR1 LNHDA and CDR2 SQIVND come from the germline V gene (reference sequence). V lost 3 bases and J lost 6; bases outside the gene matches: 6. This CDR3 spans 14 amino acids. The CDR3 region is CASSMRGMKDTQYF. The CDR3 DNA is TGTGCCAGTAGTATGCGGGGGATGAAGGATACGCAGTATTTT.

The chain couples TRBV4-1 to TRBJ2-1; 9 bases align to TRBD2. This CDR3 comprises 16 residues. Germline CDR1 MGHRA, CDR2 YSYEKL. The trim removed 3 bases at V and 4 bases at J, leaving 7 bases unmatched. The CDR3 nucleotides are TGCGCCAGCAGCCAGCACACCCTAGCGGGGTACAATGAGCAGTTCTTC. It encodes CASSQHTLAGYNEQFF.